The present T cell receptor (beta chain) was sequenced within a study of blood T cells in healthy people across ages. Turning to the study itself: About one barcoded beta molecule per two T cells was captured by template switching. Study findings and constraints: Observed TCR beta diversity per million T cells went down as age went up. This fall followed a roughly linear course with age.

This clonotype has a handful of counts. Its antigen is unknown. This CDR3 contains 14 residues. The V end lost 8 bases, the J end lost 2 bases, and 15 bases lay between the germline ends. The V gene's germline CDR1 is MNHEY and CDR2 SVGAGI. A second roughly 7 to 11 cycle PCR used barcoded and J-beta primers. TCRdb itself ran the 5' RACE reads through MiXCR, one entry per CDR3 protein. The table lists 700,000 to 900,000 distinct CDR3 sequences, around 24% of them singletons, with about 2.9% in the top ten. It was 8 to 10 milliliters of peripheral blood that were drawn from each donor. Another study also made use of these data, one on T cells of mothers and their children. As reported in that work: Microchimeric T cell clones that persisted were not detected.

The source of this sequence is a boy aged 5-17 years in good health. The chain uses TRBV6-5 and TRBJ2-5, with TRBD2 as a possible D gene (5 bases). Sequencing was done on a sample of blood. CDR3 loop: CASSSGILQETQYF. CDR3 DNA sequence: TGTGCCAGCTCTTCCGGGATTCTTCAAGAGACCCAGTACTTC.